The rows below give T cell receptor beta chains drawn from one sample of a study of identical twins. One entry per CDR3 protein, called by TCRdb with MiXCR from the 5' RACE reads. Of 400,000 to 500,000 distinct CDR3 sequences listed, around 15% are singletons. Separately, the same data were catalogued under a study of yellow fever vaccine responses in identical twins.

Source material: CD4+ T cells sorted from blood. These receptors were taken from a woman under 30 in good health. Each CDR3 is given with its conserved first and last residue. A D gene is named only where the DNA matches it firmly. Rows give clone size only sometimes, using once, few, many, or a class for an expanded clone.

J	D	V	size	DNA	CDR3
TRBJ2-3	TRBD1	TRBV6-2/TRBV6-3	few	TGTGCCAGCAGTTACGAAACGGGCAGGGGGACAGATACGCAGTATTTT	CASSYETGRGTDTQYF
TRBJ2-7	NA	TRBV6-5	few	TGTGCCAGCAGTTACTCAGGATCGGGTGAGGGCTACGAGCAGTACTTC	CASSYSGSGEGYEQYF
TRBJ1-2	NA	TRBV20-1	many	TGCAGTGCTAGAGATAACAGGCGGGCAGGAAGCTACACCTTC	CSARDNRRAGSYTF
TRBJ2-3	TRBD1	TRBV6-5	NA	TGTGCCAGCAGTTACTCCTGGGACGGCGGACAGGGTACGCAGTATTTT	CASSYSWDGGQGTQYF
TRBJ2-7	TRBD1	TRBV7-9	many	TGTGCCAGCAGTTCCGGACAGGGGGCGCGGTACGAGCAGTACTTC	CASSSGQGARYEQYF
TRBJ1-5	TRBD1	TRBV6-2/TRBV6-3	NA	TGTGCCAGCAGAAACAGGGGGAGCAATCAGCCCCAGCATTTT	CASRNRGSNQPQHF
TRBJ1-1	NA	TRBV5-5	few	TGTGCCAGCAGCTTAATTTCGGGGACTGAAGCTTTCTTT	CASSLISGTEAFF
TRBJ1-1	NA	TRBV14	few	TGTGCCAGCAGCCTAAGGGCGGGGGGCACTGAAGCTTTCTTT	CASSLRAGGTEAFF
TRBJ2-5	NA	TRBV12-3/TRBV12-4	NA	TGTGCCAGCAGCCATACGAGGGGATGGCAAGAGACCCAGTACTTC	CASSHTRGWQETQYF
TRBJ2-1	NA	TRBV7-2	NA	TGTGCCAGCAGCTTGAAAAACTCGAGCTCCTACAATGAGCAGTTCTTC	CASSLKNSSSYNEQFF
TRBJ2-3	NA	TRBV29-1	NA	TGCAGCGCACTACACCCAGGGAAGGTTTTGGACGCAGATACGCAGTATTTT	CSALHPGKVLDADTQYF
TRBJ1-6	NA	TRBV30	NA	TGTGCCTGGAGCCCTCAGGGTTTCTCACCCCTCCACTTT	CAWSPQGFSPLHF
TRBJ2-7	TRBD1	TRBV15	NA	TGTGCCACCAGCAGTCCCCGGACAGGCTCCTACGAGCAGTACTTC	CATSSPRTGSYEQYF
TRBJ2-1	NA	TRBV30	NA	TGTGCCTGGGGAGCAGGGCAGGGGGGGGCCAATGAGCAGTTCTTC	CAWGAGQGGANEQFF
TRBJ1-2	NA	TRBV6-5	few	TGTGCCAGTGGAAGGGGAGGTGGTGGCTACACCTTC	CASGRGGGGYTF
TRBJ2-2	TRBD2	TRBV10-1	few	TGCGCCAGCAGTCGTCTCGGGCTAGCGGGGAACACCGGGGAGCTGTTTTTT	CASSRLGLAGNTGELFF
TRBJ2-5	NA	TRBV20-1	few	TGCAGTGCTAAGGGGGGGATACTTCAAGAGACCCAGTACTTC	CSAKGGILQETQYF
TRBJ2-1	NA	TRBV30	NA	TGTTCTGTTAGCGAGAGCTCCTACAATGAGCAGTTCTTC	CSVSESSYNEQFF
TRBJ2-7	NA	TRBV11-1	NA	TGTGCCAGCAGCTTAATGCCCAGGGAAGTGGCCGGCGAGCAGTACTTC	CASSLMPREVAGEQYF
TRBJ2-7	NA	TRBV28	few	TGTGCCAGCAGGCGACAGTCAAGCTCCTACGAGCAGTACTTC	CASRRQSSSYEQYF
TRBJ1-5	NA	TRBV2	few	TGTGCCAGCAGTGAAAGCTGGGGAGGTCAGCCCCAGCATTTT	CASSESWGGQPQHF
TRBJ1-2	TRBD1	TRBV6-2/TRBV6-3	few	TGTGCCAGCAGTGCCCCGGGACAGGGGATCGGCTACACCTTC	CASSAPGQGIGYTF
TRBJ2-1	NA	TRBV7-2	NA	TGTGCCAGCAGCTTACTTTGGGGGGTGAATGAGCAGTTCTTC	CASSLLWGVNEQFF
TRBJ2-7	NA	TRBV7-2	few	TGTGCCAGCAGCTTAGGTCTAGGGTACTACGAGCAGTACTTC	CASSLGLGYYEQYF
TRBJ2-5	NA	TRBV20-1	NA	TGCAGTGCCAGGTCTTCGGGGGAGACCCAGTACTTC	CSARSSGETQYF
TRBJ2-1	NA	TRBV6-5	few	TGTGCCAGCAGTTACCTCAGGGGTGATGAGCAGTTCTTC	CASSYLRGDEQFF
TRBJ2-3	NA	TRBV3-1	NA	TGTGCCAGCAGCCAAGGGGTTTTTAGCACGTATTTT	CASSQGVFSTYF
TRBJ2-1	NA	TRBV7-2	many	TGTGCCAGCAGCTTATCGCTAGGGACCTACAATGAGCAGTTCTTC	CASSLSLGTYNEQFF
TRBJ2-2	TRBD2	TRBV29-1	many	TGCAGCGTTGGAAAACGAGGGACTAGCGGGTCCTGGGGGGAGACCGGGGAGCTGTTTTTT	CSVGKRGTSGSWGETGELFF
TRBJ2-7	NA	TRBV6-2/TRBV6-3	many	TGTGCCAGCAGTTACTCGAATGCAGGTGGCTACGAGCAGTACTTC	CASSYSNAGGYEQYF
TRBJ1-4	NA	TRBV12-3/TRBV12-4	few	TGTGCCAGCAGTTTAGCGCAAAGTGTAACTAATGAAAAACTGTTTTTT	CASSLAQSVTNEKLFF
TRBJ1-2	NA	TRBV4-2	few	TGTGCCAGCAGCCAAGGGCTGGGAAAGGAGTATGGCTACACCTTC	CASSQGLGKEYGYTF
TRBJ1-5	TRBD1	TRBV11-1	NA	TGTGCCAGCAGCCCGACAGGGTACAATCAGCCCCAGCATTTT	CASSPTGYNQPQHF
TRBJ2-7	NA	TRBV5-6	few	TGTGCCAGCAGTTTTTGGGGCAGGGGAGGATCCTACGAGCAGTACTTC	CASSFWGRGGSYEQYF
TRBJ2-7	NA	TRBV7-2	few	TGTGCCAGCAGCTTAGGGGAACGCTACGAGCAGTACTTC	CASSLGERYEQYF
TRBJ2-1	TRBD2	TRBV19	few	TGTGCCAGTAGTATACAGCGGGAGTTAAGCAATGAGCAGTTCTTC	CASSIQRELSNEQFF
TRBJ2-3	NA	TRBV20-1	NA	TGCAGTGCTAGATCGGGGACCAAGACAGATACGCAGTATTTT	CSARSGTKTDTQYF
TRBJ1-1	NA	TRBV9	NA	TGTGCCAGCAGCGTATCCTTTGACTCCGCGGTCATGAACACTGAAGCTTTCTTT	CASSVSFDSAVMNTEAFF
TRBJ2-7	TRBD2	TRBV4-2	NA	TGTGCCAGCAGCCACGGACTAGCGGGAGGGCCGTCCTCGGAGGAGCAGTACTTC	CASSHGLAGGPSSEEQYF
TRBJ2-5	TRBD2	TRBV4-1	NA	TGCGCCAGCAGCCAAGAAGGTAGAGCGGGGCGATCAGAGACCCAGTACTTC	CASSQEGRAGRSETQYF
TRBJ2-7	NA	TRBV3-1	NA	TGTGCCAGCAGCCCCCGGACCCCCTACGAGCAGTACTTC	CASSPRTPYEQYF
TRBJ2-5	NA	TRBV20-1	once	TGCAGTGCCATCGACCAGCGGAAGTACCAAGAGACCCAGTACTTC	CSAIDQRKYQETQYF
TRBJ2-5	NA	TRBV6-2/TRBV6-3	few	TGTGCCAGCAGTTATCGACAGAACCAAGAGACCCAGTACTTC	CASSYRQNQETQYF
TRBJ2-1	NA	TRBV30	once	TGTGCCTGGAGTCGTGGGACACCTAACAATGAGCAGTTCTTC	CAWSRGTPNNEQFF
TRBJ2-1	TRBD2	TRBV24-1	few	TGTGCCACCTCCGGGACTAGATCATACAATGAGCAGTTCTTC	CATSGTRSYNEQFF